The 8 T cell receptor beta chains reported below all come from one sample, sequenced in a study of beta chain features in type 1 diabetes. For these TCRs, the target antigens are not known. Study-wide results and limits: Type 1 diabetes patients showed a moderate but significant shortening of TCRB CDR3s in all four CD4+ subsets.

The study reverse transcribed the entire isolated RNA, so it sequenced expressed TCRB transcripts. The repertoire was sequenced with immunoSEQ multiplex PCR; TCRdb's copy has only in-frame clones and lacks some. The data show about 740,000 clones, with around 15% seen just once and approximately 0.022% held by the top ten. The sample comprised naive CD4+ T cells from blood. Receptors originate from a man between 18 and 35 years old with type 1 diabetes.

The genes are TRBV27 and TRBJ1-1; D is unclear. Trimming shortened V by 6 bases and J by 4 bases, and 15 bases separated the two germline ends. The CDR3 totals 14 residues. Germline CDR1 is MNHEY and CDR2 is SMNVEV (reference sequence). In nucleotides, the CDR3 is TGTGCCAGCAGCCTTCGGTGGGTAAGCACTGAAGCTTTCTTT. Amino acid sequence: CASSLRWVSTEAFF.

Written as DNA, the CDR3 is TGTGCCAGCAGCTTCTCAGGAGCCCCTAACTATGGCTACACCTTC. The encoded protein is CASSFSGAPNYGYTF. The chain recombines TRBV7-9 with TRBJ1-2; no clear D. In germline, CDR1 is SEHNR, CDR2 FQNEAQ (reference sequence). This CDR3 has 15 amino acids. V lost 3 bases, J lost 0 bases, and 11 bases lay in between.

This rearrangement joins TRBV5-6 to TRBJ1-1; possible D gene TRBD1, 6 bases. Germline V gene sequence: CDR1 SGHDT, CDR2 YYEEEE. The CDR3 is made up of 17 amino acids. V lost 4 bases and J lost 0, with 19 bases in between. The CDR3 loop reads CASSSNRVRAVNTEAFF. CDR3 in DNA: TGTGCCAGCAGCAGCAACAGGGTGAGGGCCGTGAACACTGAAGCTTTCTTT.

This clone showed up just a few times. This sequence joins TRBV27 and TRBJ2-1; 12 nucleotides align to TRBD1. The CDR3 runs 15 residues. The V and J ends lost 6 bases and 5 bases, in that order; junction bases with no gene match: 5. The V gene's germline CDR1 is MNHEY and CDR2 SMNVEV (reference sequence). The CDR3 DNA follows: TGTGCCAGCAGCCCGGGACAGGGGGCCGACAATGAGCAGTTCTTC. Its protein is CASSPGQGADNEQFF.

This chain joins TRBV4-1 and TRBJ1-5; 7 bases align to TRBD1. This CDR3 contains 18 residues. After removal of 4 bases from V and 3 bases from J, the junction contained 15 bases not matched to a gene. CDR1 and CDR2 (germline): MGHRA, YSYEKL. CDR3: CASSPVRGRGQNNQPQHF. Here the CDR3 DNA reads TGCGCCAGCAGCCCCGTACGTGGGAGGGGGCAGAACAATCAGCCCCAGCATTTT.

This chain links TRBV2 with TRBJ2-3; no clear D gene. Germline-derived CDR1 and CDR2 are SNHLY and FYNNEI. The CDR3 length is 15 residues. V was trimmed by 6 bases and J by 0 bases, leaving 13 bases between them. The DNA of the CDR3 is TGTGCCAGCAGGCCGAACTCCTGGAGCACAGATACGCAGTATTTT. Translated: CASRPNSWSTDTQYF.

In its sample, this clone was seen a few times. CDR3 bases: TGTGCCAGCAGCGTAGGAGGACTAGTAGATACGCAGTATTTT. Encoded protein: CASSVGGLVDTQYF. This chain uses TRBV9 with TRBJ2-3; 7 bases agree with TRBD2. In germline, CDR1 is SGDLS, CDR2 YYNGEE. Trimming at V came to 0 bases and at J to 5 bases, leaving 3 bases not matched to a gene. The CDR3 consists of 14 residues.

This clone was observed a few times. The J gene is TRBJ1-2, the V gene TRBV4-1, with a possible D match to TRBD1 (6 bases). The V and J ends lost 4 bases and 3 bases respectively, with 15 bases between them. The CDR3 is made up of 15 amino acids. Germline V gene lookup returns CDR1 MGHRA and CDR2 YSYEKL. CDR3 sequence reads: CASSPPPGADYGYTF. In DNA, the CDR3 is TGCGCCAGCAGCCCCCCCCCGGGGGCAGACTATGGCTACACCTTC.